These 20 T cell receptor beta chains were sequenced from one sample in a study of blood T cells in healthy people across ages. Primers used in a second PCR of roughly 6 to 11 cycles were a sample-barcoded 5' primer and a J-beta primer mix. TCRdb ran MiXCR on the 5' RACE reads and lists one entry per CDR3 protein. This sample yields some 1.5 million distinct CDR3 sequences, of which roughly 28% are seen a single time; less than 9.5% belongs to the top ten. Sequencing used blood. These receptors came from a woman younger than 45 in good health.

This clonotype was seen once. This chain joins TRBV7-6 and TRBJ1-2; the match to TRBD1 covers 7 bases. The germline V gene has CDR1 SGHVS and CDR2 FNYEAQ. The length of the CDR3 is 15 residues. Trimming took 5 bases from V and 3 from J; bases not matched to a gene: 9. The CDR3: CASSILSGQHYGYTF. For the CDR3, the DNA is TGTGCCAGCAGCATCCTGTCGGGACAGCACTATGGCTACACCTTC.

The V and J genes are TRBV10-3 and TRBJ2-1; D tentatively fits TRBD1 or TRBD2 (5 bases each). Germline V lookup: CDR1 ENHRY, CDR2 SYGVKD. The CDR3 sequence is 14 residues long. V lost 2 bases, J lost 3 bases, and 8 bases lay in between. The CDR3 DNA follows: TGTGCCATCAGTGAGGGGACGGACTACAATGAGCAGTTCTTC. Translated: CAISEGTDYNEQFF.

This clonotype has ten or more counts. The rearrangement joins TRBV12-3 or TRBV12-4 to TRBJ2-5; 7 bases are shared with TRBD2. Trimming removed 7 bases from V and 5 bases from J; junction bases left unmatched: 16. The CDR3 consists of 16 residues. CDR3 nucleotides: TGTGCCAGCAAACCACCTACTGGGGGGGGACGCGAGACCCAGTACTTC. Amino acids: CASKPPTGGGRETQYF.

The genes are TRBV29-1 and TRBJ2-7, with 8 bases lining up with TRBD1. Germline loops: CDR1 SQVTM, CDR2 ANQGSEA. The CDR3 extends over 14 amino acids. Trimming removed 7 bases from V and 3 bases from J; junction bases left unmatched: 11. CDR3 residues: CSAATGGRNYEQYF. The CDR3 region has the DNA TGCAGCGCCGCCACAGGGGGACGAAACTACGAGCAGTACTTC.

This clonotype showed up many times. The rearrangement uses TRBV5-1 and TRBJ1-5; D is uncertain. The V gene lost 2 bases and the J gene lost 5 bases, with 8 bases spanning the gap. The germline CDR1 and CDR2 sequences are SGHRS and YFSETQ. The CDR3 is 13 amino acids. Here the CDR3 reads CASSFDSDQPQHF. CDR3 nucleotide sequence: TGCGCCAGCAGCTTCGACTCGGATCAGCCCCAGCATTTT. Supplemented by reference TRBV5-1 and TRBJ1-5, the full variable domain reads KAGVTQTPRYLIKTRGQQVTLSCSPISGHRSVSWYQQTPGQGLQFLFEYFSETQRNKGNFPGRFSGRQFSNSRSEMNVSTLELGDSALYLCASSFDSDQPQHFGDGTRLSIL.

This clonotype has ten or more counts. V gene TRBV2 combines with J gene TRBJ2-3; no clear D gene. This CDR3 has 15 residues. V lost 1 base, J lost 6 bases, and 14 bases lay in between. Germline CDR1 is SNHLY and CDR2 is FYNNEI. CDR3 protein: CASSEGGKSQDTQYF. The DNA for the CDR3 is TGTGCCAGCAGTGAAGGCGGAAAGTCACAGGATACGCAGTATTTT. The full variable domain, with the rest looked up from reference TRBV2 and TRBJ2-3, is EPEVTQTPSHQVTQMGQEVILRCVPISNHLYFYWYRQILGQKVEFLVSFYNNEISEKSEIFDDQFSVERPDGSNFTLKIRSTKLEDSAMYFCASSEGGKSQDTQYFGPGTRLTVL.

This clonotype was detected a few times. The J gene is TRBJ2-7, the V gene TRBV7-2, with TRBD2 matching over 11 bases. The germline V gene encodes CDR1 SGHTA and CDR2 FQGNSA. The CDR3 length is 13 residues. The J segment lost 9 bases and the V segment lost 4 bases, leaving 5 bases of the junction unmatched. The CDR3 DNA reads TGTGCCAGCAGCTCCGGGACTAGCGGTGGGCAGTACTTC. The encoded protein is CASSSGTSGGQYF. The full variable domain, in which reference TRBV7-2 and TRBJ2-7 provide the parts outside the CDR3, is GAGVSQSPSNKVTEKGKDVELRCDPISGHTALYWYRQSLGQGLEFLIYFQGNSAPDKSGLPSDRFSAERTGGSVSTLTIQRTQQEDSAVYLCASSSGTSGGQYFGPGTRLTVT.

This clonotype occurred a few times. The rearrangement joins TRBV30 to TRBJ2-7; 8 nucleotides line up with TRBD2. The CDR3 runs 14 residues. CDR1 is GTSNPN and CDR2 is SVGIG in the germline V gene (reference sequence). The ends lost 8 bases at V and 5 bases at J; junction bases unmatched: 14. The CDR3 region is CAQHTGTRLNEQYF. As DNA, the CDR3 is TGTGCCCAACATACAGGGACTAGGTTAAACGAGCAGTACTTC.

The table lists this clonotype with a few counts. The chain is built from TRBV11-2 and TRBJ2-7, with 7 bases fitting TRBD2. Germline V gives CDR1 SGHAT, CDR2 FQNNGV. This CDR3 region has 15 residues. V lost 5 bases, J lost 3 bases, and 10 bases stayed unmatched. As DNA, the CDR3 is TGTGCCAGCAGCCCCATGGGAGCGGGGCTCTACGAGCAGTACTTC. Encoded protein: CASSPMGAGLYEQYF.

Many counts were recorded for this clonotype. The genes are TRBV5-6 and TRBJ2-7, with D possibly matching TRBD2 (6 bases). Deletions cut 2 bases from V and 4 bases from J, with 16 bases between. The CDR3 extends over 15 amino acids. CDR1 is SGHDT, CDR2 YYEEEE, per germline. CDR3 region: CASSLFAGGPYEQYF. In DNA, the CDR3 is TGTGCCAGCAGCTTATTTGCCGGGGGACCTTACGAGCAGTACTTC.

The chain couples TRBV9 to TRBJ2-2, with D perhaps matching TRBD2 (5 bases). The CDR3 spans 16 residues. V was cut by 0 bases and J by 6 bases, with 15 bases left in between. Germline values: CDR1 SGDLS, CDR2 YYNGEE. CDR3 sequence: CASSVDLLGRSGELFF. The CDR3 bases are TGTGCCAGCAGCGTAGATCTACTAGGTCGATCCGGGGAGCTGTTTTTT.

The J gene is TRBJ1-5, the V gene TRBV3-1; D not certain. CDR1 LGHDT and CDR2 YNNKEL come from the germline V gene (reference sequence). The CDR3 runs 14 residues. The V end lost 4 bases, the J end lost 4 bases, and 11 bases lay between the germline ends. In DNA form, the CDR3 reads TGTGCCAGCAGCCCGAACAGATATAATCAGCCCCAGCATTTT. It encodes CASSPNRYNQPQHF.

The chain employs TRBV20-1 and TRBJ2-1, with 8 bases aligning to TRBD2. Trimming removed 5 bases from V and 5 bases from J; junction bases left unmatched: 11. The CDR3 has 15 amino acids. CDR1 and CDR2 (germline): DFQATT, SNEGSKA (reference sequence). The CDR3 DNA reads as TGCAGTGCTCCCCGGACTAGCAGCTTAAACAATGAGCAGTTCTTC. Its protein product is CSAPRTSSLNNEQFF.

Comments on this clonotype: Possible read error: a much larger clone is one base away. V usage is TRBV12-3 or TRBV12-4 and J usage is TRBJ2-7, with D unresolved. There are 14 residues in the CDR3. Trimming shortened V by 6 bases and J by 7 bases, and 19 bases separated the two germline ends. In DNA form, the CDR3 reads TGTGCCAGCAGGTTGACCGGACCCTTGGGGGAGCAGTACTTC. Translation gives CASRLTGPLGEQYF.

The chain carries TRBV2 and TRBJ2-1, with a possible D match to TRBD2 (6 bases). The end of the DNA is better explained by TRBJ2-7, so the J call may be wrong. CDR3 length: 14 amino acids. The germline CDR1 and CDR2 sequences are SNHLY and FYNNEI. DNA for the CDR3: TGTGCCAGCAGTGTAAGTCAGGGAGGCAATGAGCAGTACTTC. Its protein product is CASSVSQGGNEQYF.

A few counts support this clonotype. The chain carries TRBV2 and TRBJ2-1, with TRBD2 as a possible D gene (5 bases). CDR1 SNHLY and CDR2 FYNNEI come from the germline V gene. The germline V and J ends were trimmed by 3 bases and 9 bases, with 9 bases remaining between them. The CDR3 consists of 12 residues. In nucleotides, the CDR3 is TGTGCCAGCAGTGATTTCGGGGTTGAGCAGTTCTTC. Amino acid sequence: CASSDFGVEQFF.

Many counts were recorded for this clonotype. The gene calls are TRBV7-9 and TRBJ1-5; 7 bases fit TRBD1. Germline trimming cut 4 bases from V and 0 bases from J; bases unmatched to any gene: 0. The length of the CDR3 is 14 residues. Germline CDR1 reads SEHNR; CDR2 reads FQNEAQ (reference sequence). The CDR3 DNA sequence: TGTGCCAGCAGCTCAGGGGGTAGCAATCAGCCCCAGCATTTT. Amino acid sequence: CASSSGGSNQPQHF.

The V and J genes are TRBV7-2 and TRBJ2-1, with no clear D. Trimming stripped 1 base from V and 10 bases from J, with 8 bases between. Looked up from germline, CDR1 is SGHTA and CDR2 is FQGNSA. The CDR3 is 12 amino acids. The CDR3 nucleotides read TGTGCCAGCAGCTTAGATCGATACGAGCAGTTCTTC. Translation: CASSLDRYEQFF.

There are a few counts of this clonotype. The CDR3 protein is CAISESGAITEAFF. The DNA for the CDR3 is TGTGCCATCAGTGAGTCGGGGGCTATCACTGAAGCTTTCTTT. The V and J genes are TRBV10-3 and TRBJ1-1, with TRBD1 as a possible D gene (6 bases). Germline V gene data show CDR1 as ENHRY and CDR2 as SYGVKD. The CDR3 is 14 amino acids. V was trimmed by 0 bases and J by 4 bases, leaving 9 bases between them.

This clonotype was seen a handful of times. This sequence joins TRBV6-5 and TRBJ1-6; 8 bases match TRBD1. Germline-derived CDR1 and CDR2 are MNHEY and SVGAGI. This CDR3 has 16 residues. V was pared by 2 bases and J by 4 bases, with 4 bases of the junction left unmatched. CDR3 in amino acids: CASSYDRGLYNSPLHF. CDR3 bases: TGTGCCAGCAGTTACGACAGGGGACTTTATAATTCACCCCTCCACTTT.